This T cell receptor beta chain was retrieved from a study of Ad26.COV2.S vaccination and SARS-CoV-2 variants listed by TCRdb under 2021. Background for the entire study: Vaccine-arm donors were drawn from COV1001, a multicentre, randomized, double-blind, placebo-controlled phase I-IIa trial of Ad26.COV2.S in healthy adults. Ad26.COV2.S was administered intramuscularly at a dose of 5x10^10 or 1x10^11 viral particles, either as one shot or as two shots given 56 days apart. TCRbeta repertoire sequencing was used to assess the specificity and breadth of SARS-CoV-2-reactive T cell receptors after Ad26.COV2.S vaccination. A total of about 30 samples were included in the TCR-sequenced set, comprising around 19 Ad26.COV2.S vaccine recipients, 5 placebo recipients and 8 SARS-CoV-2 convalescent individuals. Trial participants were randomized into five groups of five: low-dose or high-dose Ad26.COV2.S given once or twice, or placebo on both occasions. Investigators remained blinded to trial group allocation during experiments and outcome assessment. The full study reports these points: Non-spike TCR breadth was comparable between vaccine and placebo recipients, consistent with the vaccine containing only spike. Substantial breadth of spike-specific CD8+ and CD4+ T cell responses was reported after vaccination. Ad26.COV2.S recipients had higher spike-specific TCR breadth than placebo recipients (P = 0.0014). It was noted by the authors that total T cell responses may have been underestimated by the TCR breadth and depth analyses. The study was not powered to compare responses between vaccine doses or regimens.

From its cysteine to its phenylalanine, the CDR3 spans 16 amino acids. Of the read, only the CDR3 DNA is kept; its 48 bases are in frame from base 1. Looking up the germline V gene yields CDR1 SGHTA and CDR2 FQGNSA. Trimming accounts for 4 bases at V and 4 bases at J, while the number of junction bases matched to no gene is 10. The treatment or condition label here, explained by the study, means: over 15 received Ad26.COV2.S at low or high dose, single or two shots; roughly five received placebo; per-sample allocation not given. For vaccine and placebo recipients, repertoires were sequenced using samples collected on day 63 after the first injection. Cohort 1b enrolled 25 adults aged 18-55 years at a single site in Boston, USA, between 29 July and 7 August 2020. Ad26.COV2.S consisted of a replication-incompetent adenovirus type 26 vector by which a prefusion-stabilized SARS-CoV-2 spike protein from the original Wuhan strain was expressed.

The count of this clone is one. Its antigen has not been determined. No base-level quality is on record; no much larger clone is a single base apart. The immunoSEQ Assay was the method used to sequence TCRbeta CDR3 regions. After extraction, genomic DNA underwent amplification by bias-controlled multiplex PCR, followed by high-throughput sequencing. Per the source publication's procedure: Collapsing and filtering of sequences were performed to quantify the absolute abundance of each unique TCRbeta CDR3 region. T cell fraction was estimated by normalization of TCRbeta template counts to usable DNA, with usable DNA being measured through amplification of reference genes present in all nucleated cells. Repertoire TCRs were annotated as SARS-CoV-2-specific when V gene, CDR3 amino acid sequence and J gene were exactly matched to a known reactive TCR set. MIRA supplied the reference SARS-CoV-2 TCR set, which was filtered for enrichment in COVID-19-positive ImmuneCODE repertoires so that public or cross-reactive TCRs were removed. Using the MIRA antigens, annotated TCRs were further analysed by specific ORF or by position within an ORF. Breadth was defined as the number of annotated unique rearrangements divided by the total number of unique productive rearrangements, and depth was defined as the summed frequency of the annotated unique rearrangements. Two-sided Wilcoxon rank-sum tests were used to compare TCR breadth between groups. TCRdb took this table from immuneACCESS and kept in-frame rearrangements with V and J called. Such tables lack part of the clones; where checked against another copy, unresolved V genes explain under half of the gap, and the rest is unexplained. V and J calls and clone size come straight from that table; D and trimming were deduced from the DNA. The sample table shows some 290,000 clones, and about 86% are seen once. The ten largest make up more than 1.5% of the sample.

The rearrangement combines TRBV7-2 with TRBJ1-3, with 7 bases in between that match TRBD1. Here the sequenced sample was peripheral blood, taken in a trial of Ad26.COV2.S vaccine versus placebo. This receptor was obtained from a person between 18 and 65 years old who received the Ad26.COV2.S COVID-19 vaccine or a placebo. The CDR3 protein is CASSSHGTALGNTIYF. The sequenced DNA: TGTGCCAGCAGCTCCCACGGGACAGCTCTCGGAAACACCATATATTTT.